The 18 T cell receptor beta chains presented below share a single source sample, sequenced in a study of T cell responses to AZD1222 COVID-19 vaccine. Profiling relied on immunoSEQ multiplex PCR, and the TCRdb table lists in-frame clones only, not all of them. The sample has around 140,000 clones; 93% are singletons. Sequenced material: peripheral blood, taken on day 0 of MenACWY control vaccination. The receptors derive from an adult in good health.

The CDR3 loop is CAISQGANTEAFF. DNA of the CDR3: TGTGCCATCAGTCAAGGGGCGAACACTGAAGCTTTCTTT. The V gene is TRBV10-3, the J gene TRBJ1-1; maybe TRBD1 (5 bases). Germline lookup yields CDR1 ENHRY and CDR2 SYGVKD. V gave up 5 bases and J gave up 1 base, with 8 bases separating them. The CDR3 covers 13 residues.

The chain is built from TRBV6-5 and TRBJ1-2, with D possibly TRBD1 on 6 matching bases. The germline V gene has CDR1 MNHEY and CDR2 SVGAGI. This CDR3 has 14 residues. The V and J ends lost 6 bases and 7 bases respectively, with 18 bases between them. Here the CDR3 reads CASRDWVGGFGYTF. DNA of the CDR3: TGTGCCAGCAGGGACTGGGTTGGGGGCTTTGGCTACACCTTC.

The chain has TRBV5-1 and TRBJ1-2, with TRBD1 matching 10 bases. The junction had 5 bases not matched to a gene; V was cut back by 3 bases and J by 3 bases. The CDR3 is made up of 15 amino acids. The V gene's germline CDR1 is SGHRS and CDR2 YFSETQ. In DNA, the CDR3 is TGCGCCAGCAGCTCTGGGACAGGGGAGTACTATGGCTACACCTTC. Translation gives CASSSGTGEYYGYTF.

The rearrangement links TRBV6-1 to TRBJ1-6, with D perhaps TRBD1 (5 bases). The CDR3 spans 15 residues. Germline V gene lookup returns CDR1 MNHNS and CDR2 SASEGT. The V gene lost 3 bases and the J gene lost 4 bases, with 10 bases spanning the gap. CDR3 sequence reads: CASSEMGPYNSPLHF. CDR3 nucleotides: TGTGCCAGCAGTGAGATGGGACCTTATAATTCACCCCTCCACTTT.

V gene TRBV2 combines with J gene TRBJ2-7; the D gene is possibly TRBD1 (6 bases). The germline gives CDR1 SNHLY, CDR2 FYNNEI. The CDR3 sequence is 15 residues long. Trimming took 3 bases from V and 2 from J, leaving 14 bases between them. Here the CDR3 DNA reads TGTGCCAGCAGTGAGAGGCAGGGGAGTACCTACGAGCAGTACTTC. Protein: CASSERQGSTYEQYF. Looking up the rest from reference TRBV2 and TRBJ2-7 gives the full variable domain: EPEVTQTPSHQVTQMGQEVILRCVPISNHLYFYWYRQILGQKVEFLVSFYNNEISEKSEIFDDQFSVERPDGSNFTLKIRSTKLEDSAMYFCASSERQGSTYEQYFGPGTRLTVT.

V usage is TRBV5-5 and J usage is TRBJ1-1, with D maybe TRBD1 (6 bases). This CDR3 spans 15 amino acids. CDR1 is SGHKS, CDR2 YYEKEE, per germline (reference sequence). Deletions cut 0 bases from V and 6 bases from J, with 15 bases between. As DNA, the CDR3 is TGTGCCAGCAGCTTGGTCCCGGGGGCGATGGCTGAAGCTTTCTTT. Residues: CASSLVPGAMAEAFF. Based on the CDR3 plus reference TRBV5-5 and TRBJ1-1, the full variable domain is DAGVTQSPTHLIKTRGQQVTLRCSPISGHKSVSWYQQVLGQGPQFIFQYYEKEERGRGNFPDRFSARQFPNYSSELNVNALLLGDSALYLCASSLVPGAMAEAFFGQGTRLTVV.

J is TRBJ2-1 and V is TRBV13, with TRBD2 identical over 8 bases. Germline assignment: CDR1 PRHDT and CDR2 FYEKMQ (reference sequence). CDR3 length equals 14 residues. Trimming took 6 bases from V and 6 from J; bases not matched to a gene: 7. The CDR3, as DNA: TGTGCCAGCAGAACGGCGGGGGGACCCAATGAGCAGTTCTTC. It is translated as CASRTAGGPNEQFF. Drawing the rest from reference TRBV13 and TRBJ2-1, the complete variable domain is AAGVIQSPRHLIKEKRETATLKCYPIPRHDTVYWYQQGPGQDPQFLISFYEKMQSDKGSIPDRFSAQQFSDYHSELNMSSLELGDSALYFCASRTAGGPNEQFFGPGTRLTVL.

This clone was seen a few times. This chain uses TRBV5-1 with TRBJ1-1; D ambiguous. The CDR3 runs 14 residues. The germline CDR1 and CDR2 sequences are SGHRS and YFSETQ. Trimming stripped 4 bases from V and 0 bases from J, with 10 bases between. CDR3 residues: CASSPFTVNTEAFF. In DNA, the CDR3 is TGCGCCAGCAGCCCTTTTACAGTGAACACTGAAGCTTTCTTT.

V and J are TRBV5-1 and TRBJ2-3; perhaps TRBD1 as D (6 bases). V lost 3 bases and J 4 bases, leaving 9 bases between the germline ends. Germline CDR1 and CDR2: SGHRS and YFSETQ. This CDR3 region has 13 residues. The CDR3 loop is CASSWSGADTQYF. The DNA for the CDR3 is TGCGCCAGCAGCTGGTCAGGGGCAGATACGCAGTATTTT. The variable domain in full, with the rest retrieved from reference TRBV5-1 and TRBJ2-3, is KAGVTQTPRYLIKTRGQQVTLSCSPISGHRSVSWYQQTPGQGLQFLFEYFSETQRNKGNFPGRFSGRQFSNSRSEMNVSTLELGDSALYLCASSWSGADTQYFGPGTRLTVL.

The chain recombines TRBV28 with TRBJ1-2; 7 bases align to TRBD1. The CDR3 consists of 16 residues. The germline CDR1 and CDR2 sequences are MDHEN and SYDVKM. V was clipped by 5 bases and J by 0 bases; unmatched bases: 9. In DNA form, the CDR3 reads TGTGCCAGCAGTCTAGCCGGGACAGCAGCTAACTATGGCTACACCTTC. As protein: CASSLAGTAANYGYTF.

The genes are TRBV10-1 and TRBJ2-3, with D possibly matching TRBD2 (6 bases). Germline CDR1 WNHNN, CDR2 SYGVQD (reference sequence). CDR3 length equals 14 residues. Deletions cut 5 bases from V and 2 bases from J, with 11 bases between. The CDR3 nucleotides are TGCGCCAGCAGTCTGGGACTGCCCACAGATACGCAGTATTTT. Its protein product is CASSLGLPTDTQYF.

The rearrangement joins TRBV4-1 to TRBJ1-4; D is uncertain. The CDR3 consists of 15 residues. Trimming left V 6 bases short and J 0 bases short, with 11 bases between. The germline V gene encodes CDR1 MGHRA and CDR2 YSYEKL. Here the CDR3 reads CASSYRDATNEKLFF. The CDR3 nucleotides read TGCGCCAGCAGTTATAGGGATGCAACTAATGAAAAACTGTTTTTT.

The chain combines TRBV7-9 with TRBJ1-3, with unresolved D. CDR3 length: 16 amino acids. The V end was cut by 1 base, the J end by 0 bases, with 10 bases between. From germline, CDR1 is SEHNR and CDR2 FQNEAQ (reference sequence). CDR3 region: CASSLGTVSSGNTIYF. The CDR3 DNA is TGTGCCAGCAGCTTAGGGACGGTGAGCTCTGGAAACACCATATATTTT.

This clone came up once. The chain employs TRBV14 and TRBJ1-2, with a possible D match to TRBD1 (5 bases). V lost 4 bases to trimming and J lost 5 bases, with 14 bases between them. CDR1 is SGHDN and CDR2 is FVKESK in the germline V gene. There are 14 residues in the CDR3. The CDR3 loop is CASSPPGPHYGYTF. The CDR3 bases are TGTGCCAGCAGCCCACCGGGACCCCATTATGGCTACACCTTC.

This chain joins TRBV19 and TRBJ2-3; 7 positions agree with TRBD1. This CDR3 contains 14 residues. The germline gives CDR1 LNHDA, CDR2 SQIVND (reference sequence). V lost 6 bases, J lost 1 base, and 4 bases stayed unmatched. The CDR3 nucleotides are TGTGCCAGTAGAACAGGGGCAGGCACAGATACGCAGTATTTT. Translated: CASRTGAGTDTQYF.

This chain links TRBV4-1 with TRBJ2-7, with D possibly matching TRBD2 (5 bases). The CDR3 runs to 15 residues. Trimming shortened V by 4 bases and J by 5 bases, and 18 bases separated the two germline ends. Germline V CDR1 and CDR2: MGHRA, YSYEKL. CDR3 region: CASSLERFPGDEQYF. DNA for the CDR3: TGCGCCAGCAGCCTAGAGCGATTCCCCGGGGACGAGCAGTACTTC.

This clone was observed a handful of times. For the CDR3, the DNA is TGTGCCAGCCGCAGGGACGGTCATAGCAATCAGCCCCAGCATTTT. It is translated as CASRRDGHSNQPQHF. The chain couples TRBV6-5 to TRBJ1-5; perhaps TRBD1 as D (5 bases). V dropped 8 bases and J dropped 0 bases, with 14 bases sitting between them. Germline assignment: CDR1 MNHEY and CDR2 SVGAGI. The CDR3 runs 15 residues.

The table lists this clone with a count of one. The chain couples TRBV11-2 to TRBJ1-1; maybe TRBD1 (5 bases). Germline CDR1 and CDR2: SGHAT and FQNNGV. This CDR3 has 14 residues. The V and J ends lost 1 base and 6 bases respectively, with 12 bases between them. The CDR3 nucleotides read TGTGCCAGCAGCTTAGCCCCGACAGTACCTGAAGCTTTCTTT. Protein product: CASSLAPTVPEAFF. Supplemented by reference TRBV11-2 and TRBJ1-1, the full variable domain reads EAGVAQSPRYKIIEKRQSVAFWCNPISGHATLYWYQQILGQGPKLLIQFQNNGVVDDSQLPKDRFSAERLKGVDSTLKIQPAKLEDSAVYLCASSLAPTVPEAFFGQGTRLTVV.